A selection of T cell receptor beta chains follows, all from one sample in a study of T cell therapy after organ transplantation. Antigens for these TCRs are unknown. The assay was immunoSEQ multiplex PCR, and TCRdb's table has in-frame clones only and misses some. The sample includes fewer than 1,200 clones, about 75% of them seen just once. Sequencing used CD8+ T cells from blood, obtained after autologous CMV-specific T cell therapy. Source of these receptors: a human patient who had received a solid organ transplant and had CMV disease. Some of the T cells might come from the graft donor. The CDR3 runs from the conserved cysteine through the conserved F or W. Fields, in order: clone size, D gene, CDR3 length, V gene, J gene, CDR3 protein, CDR3 DNA. D genes are given only for firm matches. Size is stated for part of the rows, as once, few or many counts, or as a class when the clone is expanded.

clone_size: -
d_call: -
cdr3_length: 16
v_call: TRBV29-1
j_call: TRBJ2-5
cdr3_aa: CSVGVRGTRIQETQYF
cdr3_nt: TGCAGCGTTGGAGTTAGAGGGACACGGATACAAGAGACCCAGTACTTC

clone_size: -
d_call: TRBD2
cdr3_length: 15
v_call: TRBV4-3
j_call: TRBJ2-2
cdr3_aa: CASSPTSGSYGELFF
cdr3_nt: TGCGCCAGCAGCCCGACTAGCGGGAGCTACGGGGAGCTGTTTTTT

clone_size: large
d_call: -
cdr3_length: 14
v_call: TRBV5-4
j_call: TRBJ1-2
cdr3_aa: CASSWGIPGDGYTF
cdr3_nt: TGTGCCAGCAGCTGGGGGATTCCAGGGGATGGCTACACCTTC

clone_size: -
d_call: TRBD2
cdr3_length: 16
v_call: TRBV9
j_call: TRBJ2-3
cdr3_aa: CASSDGTSGSSDTQYF
cdr3_nt: TGTGCCAGCAGCGATGGGACTAGCGGGAGTTCAGATACGCAGTATTTT

clone_size: -
d_call: TRBD1
cdr3_length: 14
v_call: TRBV6-5
j_call: TRBJ1-1
cdr3_aa: CASSYPSGGTEAFF
cdr3_nt: TGTGCCAGCAGTTACCCCTCAGGGGGCACTGAAGCTTTCTTT

clone_size: -
d_call: -
cdr3_length: 15
v_call: TRBV5-4
j_call: TRBJ2-7
cdr3_aa: CASSFGPYFLYEQYF
cdr3_nt: TGTGCCAGCAGCTTTGGACCGTACTTTCTCTACGAGCAGTACTTC

clone_size: -
d_call: -
cdr3_length: 14
v_call: TRBV7-9
j_call: TRBJ1-1
cdr3_aa: CASSLERGGTEAFF
cdr3_nt: TGTGCCAGCAGCTTAGAGAGGGGGGGTACTGAAGCTTTCTTT

clone_size: large
d_call: -
cdr3_length: 13
v_call: TRBV5-4
j_call: TRBJ2-7
cdr3_aa: CASSPGLSYEQYF
cdr3_nt: TGTGCCAGCAGCCCGGGCCTTTCCTACGAGCAGTACTTC

clone_size: -
d_call: TRBD2
cdr3_length: 15
v_call: TRBV7-9
j_call: TRBJ2-7
cdr3_aa: CASSLSGRAIYEQYF
cdr3_nt: TGTGCCAGCAGCTTAAGTGGGAGGGCCATCTACGAGCAGTACTTC

clone_size: -
d_call: -
cdr3_length: 16
v_call: TRBV11-3
j_call: TRBJ2-7
cdr3_aa: CASLPLWSQYSYEQYF
cdr3_nt: TGTGCCAGCCTCCCCCTTTGGAGTCAGTACTCCTACGAGCAGTACTTC

clone_size: few
d_call: -
cdr3_length: 15
v_call: TRBV6-1
j_call: TRBJ2-7
cdr3_aa: CASSVASHIPYEQYF
cdr3_nt: TGTGCCAGCAGTGTCGCTTCACATATTCCCTACGAGCAGTACTTC

clone_size: once
d_call: -
cdr3_length: 15
v_call: TRBV27
j_call: TRBJ2-1
cdr3_aa: CASSFGPQVGGEQFF
cdr3_nt: TGTGCCAGCAGTTTTGGGCCCCAGGTCGGGGGTGAGCAGTTCTTC

clone_size: -
d_call: -
cdr3_length: 15
v_call: TRBV4-3
j_call: TRBJ1-1
cdr3_aa: CASSQDRWLNTEAFF
cdr3_nt: TGCGCCAGCAGCCAAGACAGATGGTTGAACACTGAAGCTTTCTTT

clone_size: -
d_call: TRBD1
cdr3_length: 13
v_call: TRBV10-2
j_call: TRBJ1-5
cdr3_aa: CASRTGINQPQHF
cdr3_nt: TGCGCCAGCAGGACAGGGATCAATCAGCCCCAGCATTTT

clone_size: -
d_call: TRBD2
cdr3_length: 13
v_call: TRBV4-2
j_call: TRBJ2-7
cdr3_aa: CASSPGLAYEQYF
cdr3_nt: TGTGCCAGCAGCCCGGGACTAGCCTACGAGCAGTACTTC

clone_size: -
d_call: -
cdr3_length: 11
v_call: TRBV28
j_call: TRBJ2-5
cdr3_aa: CASSFRDTQYF
cdr3_nt: TGTGCCAGCAGTTTCCGGGATACCCAGTACTTC

clone_size: few
d_call: TRBD2
cdr3_length: 13
v_call: TRBV5-3
j_call: TRBJ2-7
cdr3_aa: CASSPGLAYEQYF
cdr3_nt: TGTGCCAGCAGCCCGGGACTAGCCTACGAGCAGTACTTC

clone_size: -
d_call: TRBD1
cdr3_length: 15
v_call: TRBV25-1
j_call: TRBJ1-4
cdr3_aa: CASSDWQGATEKLFF
cdr3_nt: TGTGCCAGCAGTGATTGGCAGGGGGCCACTGAAAAACTGTTTTTT

clone_size: -
d_call: -
cdr3_length: 16
v_call: TRBV23-1
j_call: TRBJ2-7
cdr3_aa: CASSRGKNGTSYEQYF
cdr3_nt: TGCGCCAGTTCCAGGGGTAAGAATGGAACTTCCTACGAGCAGTACTTC

clone_size: large
d_call: -
cdr3_length: 14
v_call: TRBV19
j_call: TRBJ2-7
cdr3_aa: CASSIAPSGYEQYF
cdr3_nt: TGTGCCAGTAGTATCGCCCCCAGCGGGTACGAGCAGTACTTC

clone_size: -
d_call: TRBD2
cdr3_length: 14
v_call: TRBV27
j_call: TRBJ2-1
cdr3_aa: CASSSGLAGGEQFF
cdr3_nt: TGTGCCAGCAGTTCGGGACTAGCGGGAGGTGAGCAGTTCTTC

clone_size: -
d_call: -
cdr3_length: 12
v_call: TRBV30
j_call: TRBJ2-7
cdr3_aa: CIGQISSYEQYF
cdr3_nt: TGTATAGGACAGATTAGCTCCTACGAGCAGTACTTC

clone_size: -
d_call: TRBD1
cdr3_length: 15
v_call: TRBV28
j_call: TRBJ1-5
cdr3_aa: CASNSWTGGNQPQHF
cdr3_nt: TGTGCCAGCAACTCCTGGACAGGAGGAAATCAGCCCCAGCATTTT

clone_size: -
d_call: TRBD1
cdr3_length: 15
v_call: TRBV19
j_call: TRBJ2-1
cdr3_aa: CASSPFGTGMDEQFF
cdr3_nt: TGTGCCAGTAGCCCCTTCGGGACAGGGATGGATGAGCAGTTCTTC

clone_size: once
d_call: -
cdr3_length: 14
v_call: TRBV7-9
j_call: TRBJ1-5
cdr3_aa: CASSLDRDNQPQHF
cdr3_nt: TGTGCCAGCAGCTTAGACAGAGACAATCAGCCCCAGCATTTT

clone_size: -
d_call: -
cdr3_length: 18
v_call: TRBV5-6
j_call: TRBJ2-1
cdr3_aa: CASSLQVWSGVSYNEQFF
cdr3_nt: TGTGCCAGCAGCTTGCAGGTTTGGTCGGGAGTCTCCTACAATGAGCAGTTCTTC

clone_size: few
d_call: -
cdr3_length: 15
v_call: TRBV29-1
j_call: TRBJ2-1
cdr3_aa: CSVELWESPYNEQFF
cdr3_nt: TGCAGCGTTGAATTATGGGAGTCCCCCTACAATGAGCAGTTCTTC

clone_size: -
d_call: TRBD2
cdr3_length: 14
v_call: TRBV29-1
j_call: TRBJ2-1
cdr3_aa: CSVDALAGGNEQFF
cdr3_nt: TGCAGCGTTGACGCACTAGCGGGAGGGAATGAGCAGTTCTTC

clone_size: -
d_call: -
cdr3_length: 13
v_call: TRBV7-2
j_call: TRBJ2-3
cdr3_aa: CASSLEGADTQYF
cdr3_nt: TGTGCCAGCAGCTTAGAGGGGGCAGATACGCAGTATTTT

clone_size: -
d_call: -
cdr3_length: 11
v_call: TRBV29-1
j_call: TRBJ1-2
cdr3_aa: CSADSPYGYTF
cdr3_nt: TGCAGCGCAGACAGTCCCTATGGCTACACCTTC

clone_size: large
d_call: TRBD1
cdr3_length: 17
v_call: TRBV5-4
j_call: TRBJ2-2
cdr3_aa: CASSSFRDRGPTGELFF
cdr3_nt: TGTGCCAGCAGCTCGTTTCGGGACAGGGGACCCACCGGGGAGCTGTTTTTT

clone_size: -
d_call: -
cdr3_length: 16
v_call: TRBV5-4
j_call: TRBJ1-2
cdr3_aa: CASRNPMEGNYYGYTF
cdr3_nt: TGTGCCAGCAGAAACCCCATGGAGGGAAATTACTATGGCTACACCTTC

clone_size: few
d_call: -
cdr3_length: 14
v_call: TRBV10-3
j_call: TRBJ1-5
cdr3_aa: CAISESTMNQPQHF
cdr3_nt: TGTGCCATCAGTGAGTCGACAATGAATCAGCCCCAGCATTTT

clone_size: -
d_call: -
cdr3_length: 13
v_call: TRBV4-3
j_call: TRBJ1-2
cdr3_aa: CASSQDVSYGYTF
cdr3_nt: TGCGCCAGCAGCCAAGACGTCAGCTATGGCTACACCTTC

clone_size: -
d_call: -
cdr3_length: 14
v_call: TRBV5-4
j_call: TRBJ2-7
cdr3_aa: CASSLGLGQGEQYF
cdr3_nt: TGTGCCAGCAGCTTGGGTCTGGGCCAGGGGGAGCAGTACTTC

clone_size: large
d_call: -
cdr3_length: 14
v_call: TRBV2
j_call: TRBJ2-7
cdr3_aa: CASSDYPSSYEQYF
cdr3_nt: TGTGCCAGCAGTGACTACCCGAGCTCCTACGAGCAGTACTTC

clone_size: -
d_call: -
cdr3_length: 13
v_call: TRBV5-4
j_call: TRBJ2-3
cdr3_aa: CASSFRYTDTQYF
cdr3_nt: TGTGCCAGCAGCTTCCGATACACAGATACGCAGTATTTT

clone_size: -
d_call: -
cdr3_length: 14
v_call: TRBV5-1
j_call: TRBJ2-7
cdr3_aa: CASSLAGGSYEQYF
cdr3_nt: TGCGCCAGCAGCTTGGCAGGGGGGTCCTACGAGCAGTACTTC

clone_size: -
d_call: -
cdr3_length: 14
v_call: TRBV10-1
j_call: TRBJ2-2
cdr3_aa: CASSETVQSGELFF
cdr3_nt: TGCGCCAGCAGTGAGACCGTTCAGTCCGGGGAGCTGTTTTTT

clone_size: -
d_call: -
cdr3_length: 16
v_call: TRBV2
j_call: TRBJ2-2
cdr3_aa: CASSGRDRPNTGELFF
cdr3_nt: TGTGCCAGCAGTGGGCGCGACAGGCCGAACACCGGGGAGCTGTTTTTT